The entry that follows covers one TCR beta chain sequence. The antigen is not known. The same CDR3 also results from other DNA sequences found in this sample. Naivety among CD8 cells was defined by CD45RO negativity and positive CCR7 selection, thereby excluding terminally differentiated effector memory CD45RA+ cells. Healthy HIV-negative adults without recent acute infections or vaccinations served as donors. The data belong to a study of shared clonotypes between healthy human individuals. How the authors handled the data: With immunoSEQ giving junction-only sequences and no quality scores, filtering differed. Sequencing was performed with immunoSEQ multiplex PCR; in TCRdb, only in-frame clones are kept and a portion is missing. V and J calls and clone size come straight from that table; D and trimming were deduced from the DNA. The table lists roughly 2.1 million clones, about 93% of them singletons.

CDR1 is SEHNR and CDR2 is FQNEAQ in the germline V gene (reference sequence). The CDR3 loop spans 13 amino acids. Trimming left V 0 bases short and J 0 bases short, with 2 bases between. General study results and limits: Larger estimated richness was generally recorded for naive subsets relative to memory subsets.

The V and J genes are TRBV7-9 and TRBJ1-2; D gene ambiguous. The TCR was taken from a man between 18 and 35 years old in good health. Some clones in this sample may be carry-over from other donors' samples. Sequenced material: naive CD8+ T cells from PBMCs. The CDR3 DNA follows: TGTGCCAGCAGCTTAGCATCTAACTATGGCTACACCTTC. Translating it yields CASSLASNYGYTF.